This T cell receptor (beta chain) derives from a study of shared clonotypes between healthy human individuals. Study overall: Per-donor plates numbered three CD4 naive, three CD4 memory, two CD8 naive and one CD8 memory.

Per the germline V gene, CDR1 is SGDLS and CDR2 is YYNGEE. V lost 4 bases to trimming and J lost 4 bases, with 11 bases between them. The length of the CDR3 is 14 residues. Whole-study results and caveats: Blood was the sole source, and tissue repertoires probably differ. On the whole, naive subsets had larger estimated richness than memory subsets had.

The table lists this clone with a count of one. The antigen is undetermined. The same CDR3 can be traced to other DNA sequences in this sample. In the naive CD8 group, cells lacked CD45RO and were positively selected for CCR7, so terminally differentiated effector memory CD45RA+ cells were left out. Measured with immunoSEQ multiplex PCR; TCRdb has only the in-frame clones, and not every one. The table has a few million clones, approximately 92% seen once. This receptor was obtained from a man in his late teens or twenties in good health. Some clones in this sample may be carry-over from other donors' samples. The sequenced sample was naive CD8+ T cells from PBMCs. V is TRBV9 and J is TRBJ2-2; possibly TRBD1 for D (6 bases). The CDR3 coding sequence is TGTGCCAGCAGCCTAGGGGGAAGCACCGGGGAGCTGTTTTTT. It translates to CASSLGGSTGELFF. The full variable domain, in which reference TRBV9 and TRBJ2-2 provide the parts outside the CDR3, is DSGVTQTPKHLITATGQRVTLRCSPRSGDLSVYWYQQSLDQGLQFLIQYYNGEERAKGNILERFSAQQFPDLHSELNLSSLELGDSALYFCASSLGGSTGELFFGEGSRLTVL.